This entry describes one T cell receptor (beta chain). This sample is drawn from a study of blood T cell repertoires in COVID-19. Study summary: Sites across the United States, Italy and Spain contributed samples from acute and convalescent COVID-19. T cells, B-cell-depleted T cells, or PBMCs supplied cDNA or gDNA.

In the study's own analysis: Nucleated cell counts were estimated from reference gene primer amplification. Sequencing was performed with immunoSEQ multiplex PCR; in TCRdb, only in-frame clones are kept and a portion is missing. The V and J calls and clone size are taken from that table; D and trimming were inferred from the DNA. The sample comprises about 100,000 clones, 79% of which are singletons, and over 15% rests with the top ten. CDR3 length equals 17 residues. Per germline, CDR1 LGHNA and CDR2 YNFKEQ. The J segment lost 6 bases and the V segment lost 7 bases, leaving 17 bases of the junction unmatched.

The source is a woman aged 80 or over with active or convalescent COVID-19. The sequenced material came from peripheral blood. V usage is TRBV4-2 and J usage is TRBJ2-2, with TRBD1 identical over 7 bases. CDR3 DNA: TGTGCCAGCACGTCTTTCTGGACAGGAGATCAGGCCGGGGAGCTGTTTTTT. It specifies CASTSFWTGDQAGELFF.